The clone carrying this TCR beta chain appeared once. The target antigen is unknown. The assay was immunoSEQ multiplex PCR, and TCRdb's table has in-frame clones only and misses some. The sample records tens of thousands of clones, 80% to 95% being singletons. This specimen belongs to a study of T cell responses to AZD1222 COVID-19 vaccine. Whole-study results and caveats: It was only after the peak T cell response that any repertoires were sampled. Clonal diversity was possibly underestimated, and the donors were mostly white British, with more females.

The input for sequencing was peripheral blood, taken on day 0 of MenACWY control vaccination. The sequence came from an adult in good health.

The CDR3 reads CASSHAKREVGARDEQYF. The CDR3 DNA follows: TGCGCCAGCAGCCATGCTAAGAGAGAAGTCGGTGCTCGGGACGAGCAGTACTTC. This rearrangement joins TRBV4-3 to TRBJ2-7; no clear D. The CDR3 loop spans 18 amino acids. Germline assignment: CDR1 LGHNA and CDR2 YSLEER. V was pared by 3 bases and J by 5 bases, with 26 bases between.